The entry below gives a single TCR beta chain sequence along with its context. The antigen remains undetermined. The record originates from a study of shared clonotypes between healthy human individuals. Study-level background: Donors had three CD4 naive, three CD4 memory, two CD8 naive and one CD8 memory plate apiece.

Study-wide results and caveats: Sorted-subset samples were not fully sequenced, rarefaction indicated.

With 2 bases removed from V and 0 bases from J, the gap between germline ends came to 5 bases. The CDR3 contains 12 residues. CDR1 GTSNPN and CDR2 SVGIG come from the germline V gene (reference sequence). Genomic DNA per cell subset filled all wells of several immunoSEQ plates. Libraries were prepared by immunoSEQ multiplex PCR; TCRdb keeps only in-frame clonotypes and omits some of them. The sample shows some 2 million clones, 95% of them seen only once. The donors were adults (healthy and HIV-negative) with no recent acute infections or vaccinations. The sequence was collected from a man aged 18 to 29 in good health. Sequencing was done on a sample of naive CD4+ T cells sorted from blood. Subset meaning: CD45RA+ positively selected. J is TRBJ2-7 and V is TRBV30; D not resolved. CDR3: CAWSFVSYEQYF. CDR3 in DNA: TGTGCCTGGAGTTTCGTCTCCTACGAGCAGTACTTC.